The clone carrying this TCR beta chain was counted between two and nine times. Its antigen is undetermined. This entry is derived from a study of T-cell memory formation after mild COVID-19. On the study more broadly: Across donors, TCR clusters were largely donor specific. Whole-study results and caveats: The authors did not confirm SARS-CoV-2 specificity of second-wave clones peaking day 37. Some SARS-CoV-2-responding clones were already detected in memory before infection. Later expanders leaned CD4+, whereas clones that contracted between day 15 and 85 were balanced CD4/CD8.

Via MiXCR, TCRdb re-called the 5' RACE reads, giving one row per CDR3 protein. The data show around 220,000 distinct CDR3 sequences, about a sixth seen once. This sequence originates from a man between 18 and 35 years old who had mild COVID-19 (a few samples of this study predate the infection). Cell type and time point are not known. Sequencing was carried out using PBMCs or a T cell subset sorted from them (not recorded which).

DNA for the CDR3: TGTGCCAGCAGCTTAGTGGGGGTAGGAGAAGAGACCCAGTACTTC. Translating gives CASSLVGVGEETQYF. The chain is built from TRBV11-2 and TRBJ2-5, with D perhaps matching TRBD1 or TRBD2 (5 bases each). CDR3 length equals 15 residues. V lost 1 base and J lost 3, with 12 bases in between. Germline V gene sequence: CDR1 SGHAT, CDR2 FQNNGV. The whole variable domain, remainder taken from reference TRBV11-2 and TRBJ2-5, is EAGVAQSPRYKIIEKRQSVAFWCNPISGHATLYWYQQILGQGPKLLIQFQNNGVVDDSQLPKDRFSAERLKGVDSTLKIQPAKLEDSAVYLCASSLVGVGEETQYFGPGTRLLVL.